The TCR beta chain under discussion was sequenced for a study of shared clonotypes between healthy human individuals. Findings of the study overall: Represented diversity, genetic and exposure-history alike, was limited by few donors.

Concerning this clone itself: Its antigen is unidentified. Within the sample, other DNA sequences also encode this same CDR3.

The protocol was immunoSEQ multiplex PCR, while the TCRdb copy is restricted to in-frame clones and leaves out a portion. The sample carries roughly 500,000 clones, about 84% recorded once. Per germline, CDR1 SGHTA and CDR2 FQGNSA. Deletions cut 5 bases from V and 1 base from J, with 12 bases between. The CDR3 covers 14 residues. The chain employs TRBV7-2 and TRBJ2-7; TRBD1 might be the D (5 bases). The sample taken for sequencing was PBMCs. The sequence derives from a woman aged 40 to 50 in good health. Some clones in this sample may be carry-over from other donors' samples. CDR3 DNA: TGTGCCAGCAGCCCAGACAGAACTTCCTACGAGCAGTACTTC. This encodes CASSPDRTSYEQYF.